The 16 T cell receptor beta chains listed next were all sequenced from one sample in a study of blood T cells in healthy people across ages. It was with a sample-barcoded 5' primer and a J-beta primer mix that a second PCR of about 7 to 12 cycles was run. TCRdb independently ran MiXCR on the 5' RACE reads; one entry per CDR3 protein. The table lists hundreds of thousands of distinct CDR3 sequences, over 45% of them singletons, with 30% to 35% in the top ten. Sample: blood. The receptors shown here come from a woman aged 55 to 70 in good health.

CDR3 region: CASSPQGAGEQYF. CDR3 DNA: TGTGCCAGCAGCCCGCAGGGGGCGGGGGAGCAGTACTTC. The rearrangement joins TRBV11-2 to TRBJ2-7; 8 bases match TRBD1. Germline trimming cut 5 bases from V and 7 bases from J; bases unmatched to any gene: 7. Per the germline V gene, CDR1 is SGHAT and CDR2 is FQNNGV. The CDR3 length is 13 residues.

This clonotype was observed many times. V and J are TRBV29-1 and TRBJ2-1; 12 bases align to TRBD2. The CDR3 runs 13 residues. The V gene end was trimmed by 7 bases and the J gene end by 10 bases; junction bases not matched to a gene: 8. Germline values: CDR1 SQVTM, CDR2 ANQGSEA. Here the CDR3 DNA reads TGCAGCGCTTCGACTAGCGGGAGTGAGGAGCAGTTCTTC. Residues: CSASTSGSEEQFF.

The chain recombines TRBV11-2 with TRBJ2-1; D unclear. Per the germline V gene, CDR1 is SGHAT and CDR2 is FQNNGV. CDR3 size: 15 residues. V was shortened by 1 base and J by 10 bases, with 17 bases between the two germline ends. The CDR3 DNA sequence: TGTGCCAGCAGCTTAGTCAGTCCCCTGGCAACGGAGCAGTTCTTC. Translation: CASSLVSPLATEQFF.

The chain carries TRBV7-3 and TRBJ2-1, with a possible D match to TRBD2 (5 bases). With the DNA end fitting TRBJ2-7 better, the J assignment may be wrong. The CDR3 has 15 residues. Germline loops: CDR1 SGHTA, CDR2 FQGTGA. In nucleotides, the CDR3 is TGTGCCAGCAGCTTACGACGGGGTGAGCAGGCTGAGCAGTACTTC. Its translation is CASSLRRGEQAEQYF.

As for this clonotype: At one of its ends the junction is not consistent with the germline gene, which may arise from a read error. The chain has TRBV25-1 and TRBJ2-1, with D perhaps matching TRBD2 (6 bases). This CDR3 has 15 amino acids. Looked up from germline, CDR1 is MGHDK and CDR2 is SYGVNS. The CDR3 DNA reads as TGTGCCAGCAGTGATCTGCGGGGCTCCTACAATGGGCAGTTCTTC. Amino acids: CASSDLRGSYNGQFF.

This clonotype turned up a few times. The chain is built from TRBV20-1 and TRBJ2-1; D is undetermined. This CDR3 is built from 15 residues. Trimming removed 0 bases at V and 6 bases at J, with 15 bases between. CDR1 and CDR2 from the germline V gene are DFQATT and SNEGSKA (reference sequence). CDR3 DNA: TGCAGTGCTAGAGAACCGACTGGAATCTTCAATGAGCAGTTCTTC. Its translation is CSAREPTGIFNEQFF.

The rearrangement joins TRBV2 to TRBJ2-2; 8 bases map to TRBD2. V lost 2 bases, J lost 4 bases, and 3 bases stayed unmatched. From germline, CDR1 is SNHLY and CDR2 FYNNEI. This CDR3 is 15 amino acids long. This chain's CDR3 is CASSEREGGTGELFF. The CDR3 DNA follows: TGTGCCAGCAGTGAACGGGAGGGTGGCACCGGGGAGCTGTTTTTT.

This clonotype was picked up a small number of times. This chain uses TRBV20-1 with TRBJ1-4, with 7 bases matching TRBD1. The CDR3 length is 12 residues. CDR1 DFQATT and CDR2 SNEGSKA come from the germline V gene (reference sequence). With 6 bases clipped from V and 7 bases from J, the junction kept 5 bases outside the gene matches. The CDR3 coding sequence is TGCAGTGCGCGGGACAGCCCTGAAAAACTGTTTTTT. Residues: CSARDSPEKLFF.

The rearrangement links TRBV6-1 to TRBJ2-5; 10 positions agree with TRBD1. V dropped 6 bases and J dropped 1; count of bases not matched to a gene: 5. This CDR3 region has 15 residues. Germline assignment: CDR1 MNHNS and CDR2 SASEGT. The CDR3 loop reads CASRLTGGGQETQYF. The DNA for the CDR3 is TGTGCCAGCAGGCTGACAGGGGGCGGCCAAGAGACCCAGTACTTC.

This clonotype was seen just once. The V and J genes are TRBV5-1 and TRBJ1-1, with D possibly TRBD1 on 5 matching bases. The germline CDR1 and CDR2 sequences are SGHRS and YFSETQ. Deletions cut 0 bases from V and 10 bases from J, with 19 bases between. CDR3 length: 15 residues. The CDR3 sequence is CASSLVGWGGDGAFF. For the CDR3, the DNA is TGCGCCAGCAGCTTGGTTGGCTGGGGCGGGGATGGAGCTTTCTTT.

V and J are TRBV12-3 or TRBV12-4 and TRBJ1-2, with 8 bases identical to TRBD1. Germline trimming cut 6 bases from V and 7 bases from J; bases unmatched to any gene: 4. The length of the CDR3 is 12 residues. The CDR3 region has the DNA TGTGCCAGCAGGCAGACAGGGGCTGGCTACACCTTC. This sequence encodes CASRQTGAGYTF.

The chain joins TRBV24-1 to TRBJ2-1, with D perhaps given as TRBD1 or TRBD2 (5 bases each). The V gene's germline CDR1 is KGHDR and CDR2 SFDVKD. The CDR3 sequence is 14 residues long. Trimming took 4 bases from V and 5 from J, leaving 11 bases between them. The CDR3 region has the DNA TGTGCCACCAGTGAATGGGGGAACAACAATGAGCAGTTCTTC. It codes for CATSEWGNNNEQFF.

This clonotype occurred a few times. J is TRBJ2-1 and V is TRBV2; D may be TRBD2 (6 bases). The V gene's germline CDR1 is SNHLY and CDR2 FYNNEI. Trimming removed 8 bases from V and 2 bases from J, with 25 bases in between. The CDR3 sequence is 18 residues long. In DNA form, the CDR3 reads TGTGCCAGCTCTCCGGGGACTGCGGGTCCTAGGGCCTACAATGAGCAGTTCTTC. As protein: CASSPGTAGPRAYNEQFF.

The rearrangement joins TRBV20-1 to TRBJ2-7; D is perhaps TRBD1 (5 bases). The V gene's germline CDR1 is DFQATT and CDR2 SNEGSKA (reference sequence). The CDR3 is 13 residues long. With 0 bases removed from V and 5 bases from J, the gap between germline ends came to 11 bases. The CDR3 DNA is TGCAGTGCTAGAGATCTTAGGGGCAACGAGCAGTACTTC. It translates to CSARDLRGNEQYF.

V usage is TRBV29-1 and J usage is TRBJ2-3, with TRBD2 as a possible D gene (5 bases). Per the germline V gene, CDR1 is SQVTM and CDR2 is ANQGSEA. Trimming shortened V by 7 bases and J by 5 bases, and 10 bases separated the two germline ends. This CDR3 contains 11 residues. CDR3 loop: CSGESGDTQYF. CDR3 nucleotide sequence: TGCAGCGGTGAGAGCGGAGATACGCAGTATTTT.

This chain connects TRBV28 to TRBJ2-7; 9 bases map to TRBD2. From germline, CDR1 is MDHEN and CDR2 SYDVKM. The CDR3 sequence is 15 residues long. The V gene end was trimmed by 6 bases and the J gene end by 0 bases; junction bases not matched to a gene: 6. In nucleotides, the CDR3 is TGTGCCAGCAGCCCACTAGCGGGTTTCTCCTACGAGCAGTACTTC. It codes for CASSPLAGFSYEQYF. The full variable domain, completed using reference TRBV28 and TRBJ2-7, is DVKVTQSSRYLVKRTGEKVFLECVQDMDHENMFWYRQDPGLGLRLIYFSYDVKMKEKGDIPEGYSVSREKKERFSLILESASTNQTSMYLCASSPLAGFSYEQYFGPGTRLTVT.